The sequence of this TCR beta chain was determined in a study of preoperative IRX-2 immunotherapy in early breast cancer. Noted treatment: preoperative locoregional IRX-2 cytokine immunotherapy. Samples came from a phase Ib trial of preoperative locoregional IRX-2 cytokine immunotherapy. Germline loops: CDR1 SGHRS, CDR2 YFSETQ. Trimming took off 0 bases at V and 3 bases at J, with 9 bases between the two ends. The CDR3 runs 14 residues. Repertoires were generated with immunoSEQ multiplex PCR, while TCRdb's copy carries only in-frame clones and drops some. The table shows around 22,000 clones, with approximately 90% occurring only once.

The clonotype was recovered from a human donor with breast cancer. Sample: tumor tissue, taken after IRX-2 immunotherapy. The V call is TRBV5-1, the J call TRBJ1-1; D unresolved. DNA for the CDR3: TGCGCCAGCAGCTTGGTGCCCAGTGACACTGAAGCTTTCTTT. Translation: CASSLVPSDTEAFF. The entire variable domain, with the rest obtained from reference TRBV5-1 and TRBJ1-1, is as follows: KAGVTQTPRYLIKTRGQQVTLSCSPISGHRSVSWYQQTPGQGLQFLFEYFSETQRNKGNFPGRFSGRQFSNSRSEMNVSTLELGDSALYLCASSLVPSDTEAFFGQGTRLTVV.